Included here is one T cell receptor (beta chain) sequence, with context. This specimen comes from a study of CD8 T cells in Susac syndrome. The authors reverse transcribed 0.5 to 1 ug RNA with random hexamers. From the immunoSEQ multiplex PCR reads, TCRdb called clonotypes with MiXCR, one entry per CDR3 protein. The sample gives about 140,000 distinct CDR3 sequences, around 93% of which show up once; more than 0.14% is in the top ten. Germline V lookup: CDR1 GTSNPN, CDR2 SVGIG (reference sequence). V lost 0 bases and J 6 bases, leaving 3 bases between the germline ends. The CDR3 covers 11 residues. J is TRBJ2-1 and V is TRBV30; no firm D call. The clonotype comes from a human donor with Susac syndrome. Material for sequencing was CD4+ T cells from PBMCs. Here the CDR3 reads CAWSVVNEQFF. The CDR3 nucleotides read TGTGCCTGGAGTGTGGTCAATGAGCAGTTCTTC.